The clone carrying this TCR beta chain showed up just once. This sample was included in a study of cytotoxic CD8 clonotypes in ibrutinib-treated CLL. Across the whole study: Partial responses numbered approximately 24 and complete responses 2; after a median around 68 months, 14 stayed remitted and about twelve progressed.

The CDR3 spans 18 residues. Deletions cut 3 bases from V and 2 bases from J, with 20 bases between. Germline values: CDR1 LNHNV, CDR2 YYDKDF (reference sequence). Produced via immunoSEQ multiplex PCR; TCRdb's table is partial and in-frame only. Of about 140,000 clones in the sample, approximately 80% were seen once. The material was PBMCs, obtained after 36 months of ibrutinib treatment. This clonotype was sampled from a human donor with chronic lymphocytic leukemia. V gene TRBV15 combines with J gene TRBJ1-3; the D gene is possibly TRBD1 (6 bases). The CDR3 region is CATSSRQGGRVTGNTIYF. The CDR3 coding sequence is TGTGCCACCAGCAGCCGACAAGGGGGGAGGGTCACTGGAAACACCATATATTTT. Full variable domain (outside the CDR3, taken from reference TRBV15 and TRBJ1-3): DAMVIQNPRYQVTQFGKPVTLSCSQTLNHNVMYWYQQKSSQAPKLLFHYYDKDFNNEADTPDNFQSRRPNTSFCFLDIRSPGLGDTAMYLCATSSRQGGRVTGNTIYFGEGSWLTVV.